One and the same sample provided the 8 T cell receptor beta chains below, sequenced in a study of cytomegalovirus exposure and HLA in healthy donors. Profiled with immunoSEQ multiplex PCR; TCRdb holds only in-frame clones, not every one. The repertoire holds approximately 97,000 clones, with 90% to 95% as singletons. Sequences were obtained from PBMCs. The receptor source for this set is a young woman in good health and CMV-seropositive.

The genes are TRBV28 and TRBJ1-5; D is possibly TRBD1 (6 bases). Germline V CDR1 and CDR2: MDHEN, SYDVKM. With 7 bases removed from V and 6 bases from J, the gap between germline ends came to 16 bases. The CDR3 consists of 14 residues. The CDR3: CASTEQGSGQPQHF. The CDR3 nucleotides read TGTGCCAGCACCGAACAGGGTTCCGGTCAGCCCCAGCATTTT.

The V and J genes are TRBV11-2 and TRBJ1-3; 7 bases fit TRBD1. Germline loops: CDR1 SGHAT, CDR2 FQNNGV. This CDR3 has 15 amino acids. V trimming: 5 bases; J trimming: 4 bases; junction bases outside the gene matches: 8. CDR3 in amino acids: CASSHRGSPGNTIYF. Here the CDR3 DNA reads TGTGCCAGCAGCCACAGGGGCTCCCCAGGAAACACCATATATTTT. Full variable domain (outside the CDR3, taken from reference TRBV11-2 and TRBJ1-3): EAGVAQSPRYKIIEKRQSVAFWCNPISGHATLYWYQQILGQGPKLLIQFQNNGVVDDSQLPKDRFSAERLKGVDSTLKIQPAKLEDSAVYLCASSHRGSPGNTIYFGEGSWLTVV.

This rearrangement joins TRBV19 to TRBJ2-5; TRBD1 matches 9 bases. V trimming: 8 bases; J trimming: 5 bases; junction bases outside the gene matches: 9. The CDR3 contains 14 residues. CDR1 is LNHDA and CDR2 is SQIVND in the germline V gene (reference sequence). The CDR3 loop is CASGEQGARETQYF. As DNA, the CDR3 is TGTGCCAGTGGCGAACAGGGGGCGAGGGAGACCCAGTACTTC.

The CDR3 here is CASSLSATSGRGVAKNIQYF. The CDR3 region has the DNA TGTGCCAGCAGCTTATCCGCGACTAGCGGGAGGGGGGTGGCCAAAAACATTCAGTACTTC. The J gene is TRBJ2-4, the V gene TRBV7-6, with 14 nucleotides matching TRBD2. The CDR3 runs to 20 residues. Looked up from germline, CDR1 is SGHVS and CDR2 is FNYEAQ. The junction had 10 bases not matched to a gene; V was cut back by 2 bases and J by 1 base.

The J gene is TRBJ2-7, the V gene TRBV2, with 8 bases aligning to TRBD2. Germline loops: CDR1 SNHLY, CDR2 FYNNEI. V lost 1 base to trimming and J lost 2 bases; unmatched junction nucleotides: 4. The CDR3 is 15 amino acids. The CDR3 coding sequence is TGTGCCAGCAGTGAAGTAGCGGGATCCCCCTACGAGCAGTACTTC. Protein sequence: CASSEVAGSPYEQYF.

The J gene is TRBJ2-7, the V gene TRBV18; 7 nucleotides align to TRBD2. With V trimmed by 0 bases and J by 0 bases, 2 bases remained unmatched. From germline, CDR1 is KGHSH and CDR2 LQKENI. The CDR3 runs to 15 residues. DNA of the CDR3: TGTGCCAGCTCACCACCGGGGGGGGGCTCCTACGAGCAGTACTTC. Translation gives CASSPPGGGSYEQYF.

The V call is TRBV5-4, the J call TRBJ1-1, with D possibly being TRBD1 (6 bases). V lost 2 bases, J lost 1 base, and 9 bases lay in between. The CDR3 loop spans 14 amino acids. Germline CDR1 SGHNT, CDR2 YYREEE (reference sequence). CDR3 sequence reads: CASSLSRGNTEAFF. The CDR3 DNA is TGTGCCAGCAGCTTAAGCAGGGGGAACACTGAAGCTTTCTTT.

This chain links TRBV28 with TRBJ1-2; no clear D gene. V was cut by 3 bases and J by 5 bases, with 19 bases left in between. The CDR3 is 16 amino acids. Germline CDR1 is MDHEN and CDR2 is SYDVKM. Here the CDR3 reads CASSLTSNIFTYGYTF. CDR3 DNA sequence: TGTGCCAGCAGTTTGACTTCGAACATATTTACGTATGGCTACACCTTC.